The 28 T cell receptor beta chains presented below share a single source sample, sequenced in a study of PD-1 blockade in classical Hodgkin lymphoma (dated by TCRdb to the early 2020s). The time point tag for this specimen amounts to: cycle 1 day 1 (C1D1), immediately before nivolumab initiation. All trial patients had relapsed after autologous stem cell transplantation, with cohorts A, B and C differing in prior brentuximab vedotin exposure. Libraries were constructed by the immunoSEQ multiplex PCR assay. TCRdb provides this immuneACCESS table in a form limited to in-frame rearrangements. Some clones are lacking; in checked studies, under half of them reflect an unresolved V gene, and why the rest are absent is not known. The sample includes almost 85,000 clones, with roughly nine tenths observed a single time. Of the sample, less than 25% falls within the top ten clones. This material consisted of peripheral blood mononuclear cells (PBMCs), taken at baseline. The source is a human donor with classical Hodgkin lymphoma.

The chain combines TRBV5-1 with TRBJ2-3, with TRBD1 matching 12 bases. The CDR3 is made up of 16 amino acids. The trim removed 6 bases at V and 3 bases at J, leaving 8 bases unmatched. Germline V gene lookup returns CDR1 SGHRS and CDR2 YFSETQ. Here the CDR3 DNA reads TGCGCCAGCACCGGGACAGGGGGCCTTGGGACAGATACGCAGTATTTT. Protein: CASTGTGGLGTDTQYF.

The chain uses TRBV11-1 and TRBJ2-6; perhaps TRBD2 as D (6 bases). The CDR3 is 15 amino acids. The germline CDR1 and CDR2 sequences are SGHAT and FQDESV (reference sequence). The V gene lost 3 bases and the J gene lost 1 base, with 7 bases spanning the gap. CDR3 residues: CASSFRGSGANVLTF. The CDR3 nucleotides read TGTGCCAGCAGCTTTCGGGGGTCTGGGGCCAACGTCCTGACTTTC.

The V gene is TRBV4-3, the J gene TRBJ2-7, with D perhaps matching TRBD1 (6 bases). CDR3 length: 16 amino acids. Deletions cut 0 bases from V and 6 bases from J, with 18 bases between. Germline CDR1 reads LGHNA; CDR2 reads YSLEER. CDR3 loop: CASSQDLQGPWAEQYF. CDR3 DNA sequence: TGCGCCAGCAGCCAAGATCTCCAGGGGCCCTGGGCCGAGCAGTACTTC.

This clone is labeled as medium-sized (0.01 to 0.1%). The chain combines TRBV19 with TRBJ1-4, with 8 bases that match TRBD1. This CDR3 spans 14 amino acids. Germline values: CDR1 LNHDA, CDR2 SQIVND (reference sequence). With 3 bases clipped from V and 8 bases from J, the junction kept 5 bases outside the gene matches. CDR3 bases: TGTGCCAGTAGTATTCGACAGGGGAACGAAAAACTGTTTTTT. It is translated as CASSIRQGNEKLFF.

The CDR3: CASSTWSGASSYEQYF. The CDR3, as DNA: TGTGCCAGCAGCACCTGGAGCGGGGCGAGCTCCTACGAGCAGTACTTC. J is TRBJ2-7 and V is TRBV7-9, with 7 bases that match TRBD2. Germline loops: CDR1 SEHNR, CDR2 FQNEAQ (reference sequence). The CDR3 sequence is 16 residues long. J gave up 0 bases and V 5 bases, and 10 bases lay outside the gene matches.

The CDR3 DNA sequence: TGTGCCAGCAGCAAAGTAGTGGAGACAGGGGAGGAGAATGAGCAGTTCTTC. It translates to CASSKVVETGEENEQFF. The V call is TRBV21-1, the J call TRBJ2-1; TRBD1, as called in the table, went unchecked against the DNA. TRBV21-1 is tagged as a pseudogene. This CDR3 has 17 residues.

V gene TRBV29-1 combines with J gene TRBJ2-7; TRBD2 matches 9 bases. The CDR3 is made up of 15 amino acids. After removal of 5 bases from V and 5 bases from J, the junction contained 13 bases not matched to a gene. Germline V CDR1 and CDR2: SQVTM, ANQGSEA. The CDR3 sequence: CSVLADSGSVDEQYF. The CDR3 DNA sequence: TGCAGCGTTTTAGCAGATAGCGGGAGTGTCGACGAGCAGTACTTC.

The chain joins TRBV4-3 to TRBJ2-2, with D possibly called TRBD1 or TRBD2 (6 bases each). The CDR3 is 14 residues long. The V end was cut by 0 bases, the J end by 7 bases, with 9 bases between. CDR1 LGHNA and CDR2 YSLEER come from the germline V gene. CDR3 coding DNA: TGCGCCAGCAGCCAAGAACAGGGAGGCGGGGAGCTGTTTTTT. This sequence encodes CASSQEQGGGELFF.

This clone has only one observation. This chain links TRBV5-1 with TRBJ1-3; D unresolved. V was trimmed by 4 bases and J by 0 bases, leaving 8 bases between them. The CDR3 covers 14 residues. Germline CDR1 reads SGHRS; CDR2 reads YFSETQ. The CDR3 region is CASSAVTSGNTIYF. The CDR3 DNA follows: TGCGCCAGCAGCGCCGTTACCTCTGGAAACACCATATATTTT.

This clone was detected only once. This chain links TRBV2 with TRBJ2-1, with 7 nucleotides matching TRBD2. The CDR3 spans 15 residues. Germline V gene lookup returns CDR1 SNHLY and CDR2 FYNNEI. Trimming cost V 6 bases and J 3 bases; bases outside gene matches: 8. The CDR3 region has the DNA TGTGCCAGCAGCGGTATTTCGGGAGGCTACAATGAGCAGTTCTTC. Translation gives CASSGISGGYNEQFF. Supplemented by reference TRBV2 and TRBJ2-1, the full variable domain reads EPEVTQTPSHQVTQMGQEVILRCVPISNHLYFYWYRQILGQKVEFLVSFYNNEISEKSEIFDDQFSVERPDGSNFTLKIRSTKLEDSAMYFCASSGISGGYNEQFFGPGTRLTVL.

This clone was seen a handful of times. The V gene is TRBV20-1, the J gene TRBJ1-5, with D possibly being TRBD1 (5 bases). Trimming removed 6 bases at V and 7 bases at J, with 10 bases between. Germline CDR1 DFQATT, CDR2 SNEGSKA (reference sequence). The CDR3 extends over 11 amino acids. The CDR3 loop reads CSAGVRQPQHF. CDR3 coding DNA: TGCAGTGCGGGGGTTCGGCAGCCCCAGCATTTT.

The J gene is TRBJ1-1, the V gene TRBV5-6; 9 bases map to TRBD1. Germline V CDR1 and CDR2: SGHDT, YYEEEE. The CDR3 runs to 14 residues. The V gene end was trimmed by 4 bases and the J gene end by 6 bases; junction bases not matched to a gene: 7. The CDR3 protein is CASSQGQGLAEAFF. CDR3 coding DNA: TGTGCCAGCAGCCAGGGACAGGGACTGGCTGAAGCTTTCTTT.

In this sample, this clone turned up once. The V gene is TRBV13, the J gene TRBJ2-7; D may match TRBD1 or TRBD2 (5 bases each). CDR1 and CDR2 (germline): PRHDT, FYEKMQ (reference sequence). This CDR3 spans 15 amino acids. Trimming left V 5 bases short and J 0 bases short, with 14 bases between. The CDR3: CASSPGRYSSYEQYF. The CDR3 nucleotides read TGTGCCAGCAGCCCGGGACGTTACAGCTCCTACGAGCAGTACTTC. Full variable domain (missing parts from reference TRBV13 and TRBJ2-7): AAGVIQSPRHLIKEKRETATLKCYPIPRHDTVYWYQQGPGQDPQFLISFYEKMQSDKGSIPDRFSAQQFSDYHSELNMSSLELGDSALYFCASSPGRYSSYEQYFGPGTRLTVT.

CDR3 in DNA: TGCGCCAGCAGTCATCCCGGGATACAAGAGACCCAGTACTTC. This sequence encodes CASSHPGIQETQYF. The rearrangement uses TRBV10-1 and TRBJ2-5, with D perhaps matching TRBD2 (5 bases). CDR1 and CDR2 (germline): WNHNN, SYGVQD (reference sequence). This CDR3 spans 14 amino acids. Deletions cut 5 bases from V and 2 bases from J, with 12 bases between.

This chain connects TRBV15 to TRBJ2-2; D tentatively fits TRBD1 or TRBD2 (5 bases each). The CDR3 consists of 18 residues. Germline V gene sequence: CDR1 LNHNV, CDR2 YYDKDF (reference sequence). V was clipped by 5 bases and J by 3 bases, with 22 bases between them. The CDR3, as DNA: TGTGCCACCAGCGGGCACCAAGGGGCGGACTTATACACCGGGGAGCTGTTTTTT. Its translation is CATSGHQGADLYTGELFF.

The V call is TRBV7-2, the J call TRBJ2-2; no firm D call. The CDR3 is made up of 17 amino acids. Germline V gene data show CDR1 as SGHTA and CDR2 as FQGNSA. The V and J ends lost 0 bases and 2 bases respectively, with 13 bases between them. This CDR3 is CASSLAPGPLNTGELFF. The DNA of the CDR3 is TGTGCCAGCAGCTTAGCGCCGGGTCCCCTCAACACCGGGGAGCTGTTTTTT.

The chain carries TRBV28 and TRBJ2-7; a weak D match, TRBD2 (5 bases). This CDR3 comprises 14 residues. The germline V and J ends were trimmed by 8 bases and 0 bases, with 14 bases remaining between them. Germline V gene lookup returns CDR1 MDHEN and CDR2 SYDVKM. This chain's CDR3 is CASLDEGHSYEQYF. DNA for the CDR3: TGTGCCAGCCTTGATGAGGGTCACTCCTACGAGCAGTACTTC.

This chain joins TRBV7-9 and TRBJ2-1; TRBD2 might be the D (5 bases). V gave up 5 bases and J gave up 7 bases, with 9 bases separating them. CDR1 is SEHNR, CDR2 FQNEAQ, per germline (reference sequence). The CDR3 runs to 12 residues. Written as DNA, the CDR3 is TGTGCCAGCAGCCAAACGGGGAATGAGCAGTTCTTC. As protein: CASSQTGNEQFF.

The chain links TRBV7-9 to TRBJ2-6; a weak D match, TRBD1 (5 bases). This CDR3 region has 14 residues. Germline V gives CDR1 SEHNR, CDR2 FQNEAQ (reference sequence). V was cut by 5 bases and J by 2 bases, with 7 bases left in between. The CDR3 region is CASSRGAGANVLTF. The CDR3 DNA reads TGTGCCAGCAGCAGGGGTGCTGGGGCCAACGTCCTGACTTTC.

This chain links TRBV15 with TRBJ1-2; 10 bases line up with TRBD1. The germline V gene encodes CDR1 LNHNV and CDR2 YYDKDF (reference sequence). The CDR3 extends over 16 amino acids. V trimming: 1 base; J trimming: 4 bases; junction bases outside the gene matches: 6. Here the CDR3 reads CATSRAGTGAIYGYTF. The CDR3 DNA is TGTGCCACCAGCAGAGCCGGGACAGGGGCCATCTATGGCTACACCTTC. The variable domain in full, completed from reference TRBV15 and TRBJ1-2, reads DAMVIQNPRYQVTQFGKPVTLSCSQTLNHNVMYWYQQKSSQAPKLLFHYYDKDFNNEADTPDNFQSRRPNTSFCFLDIRSPGLGDTAMYLCATSRAGTGAIYGYTFGSGTRLTVV.

The V call is TRBV6-5, the J call TRBJ2-3; D may be TRBD2 (5 bases). CDR3 size: 14 residues. V lost 2 bases and J 5 bases, leaving 11 bases between the germline ends. Germline CDR1 reads MNHEY; CDR2 reads SVGAGI. The CDR3 DNA reads as TGTGCCAGCAGTTACAGTCGCAGCGGAGATACGCAGTATTTT. The encoded protein is CASSYSRSGDTQYF.

This sequence joins TRBV6-6 and TRBJ2-7, with D possibly TRBD2 on 5 matching bases. Trimming took 6 bases from V and 1 from J, leaving 13 bases between them. The CDR3 contains 14 residues. The germline gives CDR1 MNHNY, CDR2 SVGAGI (reference sequence). The CDR3 DNA follows: TGTGCCAGCAGCCCTCGACGGGATTCCTACGAGCAGTACTTC. Its protein is CASSPRRDSYEQYF.

V usage is TRBV7-2 and J usage is TRBJ1-2; 11 bases are a match to TRBD1. Per germline, CDR1 SGHTA and CDR2 FQGNSA. Trimming removed 5 bases from V and 2 bases from J; junction bases left unmatched: 7. This CDR3 contains 16 residues. In DNA form, the CDR3 reads TGTGCCAGCAGCAAAGTCGGGACAGGGGGAAACTATGGCTACACCTTC. It yields the protein CASSKVGTGGNYGYTF.

This clone appeared a few times. Other DNA sequences in the same sample also yield this CDR3. This CDR3 is CAISGTGGTDTQYF. The CDR3 DNA follows: TGTGCCATCAGCGGGACAGGGGGCACAGATACGCAGTATTTT. The genes are TRBV10-3 and TRBJ2-3; 10 positions match TRBD1. Germline V CDR1 and CDR2: ENHRY, SYGVKD. V was pared by 6 bases and J by 1 base, with 1 base of the junction left unmatched. CDR3 length: 14 amino acids.

V gene TRBV10-2 combines with J gene TRBJ2-3; 11 nucleotides match TRBD2. Germline lookup yields CDR1 WSHSY and CDR2 SAAADI. Unmatched junction bases numbered 4, after V lost 3 bases and J lost 2 bases. The CDR3 extends over 16 amino acids. The CDR3 loop reads CASSDGTSGTTDTQYF. The CDR3 region has the DNA TGCGCCAGCAGTGACGGGACTAGCGGCACCACAGATACGCAGTATTTT.

This clone was counted between two and nine times. The chain carries TRBV5-3 and TRBJ1-2, with 7 bases aligning to TRBD1. TRBV5-3 is labeled an ORF, and its function is uncertain. V trimming: 4 bases; J trimming: 2 bases; junction bases outside the gene matches: 5. CDR3 length: 14 amino acids. The CDR3 nucleotides are TGTGCCAGAAGCGCCCGGGACAGCAACTATGGCTACACCTTC. It translates to CARSARDSNYGYTF.

The chain recombines TRBV25-1 with TRBJ2-1, with 14 bases aligning to TRBD2. The germline V gene encodes CDR1 MGHDK and CDR2 SYGVNS. V lost 2 bases, J lost 10 bases, and 4 bases stayed unmatched. The CDR3 loop spans 15 amino acids. CDR3 residues: CASSEAGLAGVEQFF. The CDR3 coding sequence is TGTGCCAGCAGTGAAGCGGGACTAGCGGGAGTGGAGCAGTTCTTC.

The CDR3 region has the DNA TGTGCCAGCAGTGAAGAACGCGGAGGCGAGCAGTTCTTC. Its protein is CASSEERGGEQFF. This rearrangement joins TRBV2 to TRBJ2-1; tentatively, D is TRBD2 (5 bases). The V end was cut by 1 base, the J end by 10 bases, with 11 bases between. The germline V gene has CDR1 SNHLY and CDR2 FYNNEI. CDR3 length: 13 residues.